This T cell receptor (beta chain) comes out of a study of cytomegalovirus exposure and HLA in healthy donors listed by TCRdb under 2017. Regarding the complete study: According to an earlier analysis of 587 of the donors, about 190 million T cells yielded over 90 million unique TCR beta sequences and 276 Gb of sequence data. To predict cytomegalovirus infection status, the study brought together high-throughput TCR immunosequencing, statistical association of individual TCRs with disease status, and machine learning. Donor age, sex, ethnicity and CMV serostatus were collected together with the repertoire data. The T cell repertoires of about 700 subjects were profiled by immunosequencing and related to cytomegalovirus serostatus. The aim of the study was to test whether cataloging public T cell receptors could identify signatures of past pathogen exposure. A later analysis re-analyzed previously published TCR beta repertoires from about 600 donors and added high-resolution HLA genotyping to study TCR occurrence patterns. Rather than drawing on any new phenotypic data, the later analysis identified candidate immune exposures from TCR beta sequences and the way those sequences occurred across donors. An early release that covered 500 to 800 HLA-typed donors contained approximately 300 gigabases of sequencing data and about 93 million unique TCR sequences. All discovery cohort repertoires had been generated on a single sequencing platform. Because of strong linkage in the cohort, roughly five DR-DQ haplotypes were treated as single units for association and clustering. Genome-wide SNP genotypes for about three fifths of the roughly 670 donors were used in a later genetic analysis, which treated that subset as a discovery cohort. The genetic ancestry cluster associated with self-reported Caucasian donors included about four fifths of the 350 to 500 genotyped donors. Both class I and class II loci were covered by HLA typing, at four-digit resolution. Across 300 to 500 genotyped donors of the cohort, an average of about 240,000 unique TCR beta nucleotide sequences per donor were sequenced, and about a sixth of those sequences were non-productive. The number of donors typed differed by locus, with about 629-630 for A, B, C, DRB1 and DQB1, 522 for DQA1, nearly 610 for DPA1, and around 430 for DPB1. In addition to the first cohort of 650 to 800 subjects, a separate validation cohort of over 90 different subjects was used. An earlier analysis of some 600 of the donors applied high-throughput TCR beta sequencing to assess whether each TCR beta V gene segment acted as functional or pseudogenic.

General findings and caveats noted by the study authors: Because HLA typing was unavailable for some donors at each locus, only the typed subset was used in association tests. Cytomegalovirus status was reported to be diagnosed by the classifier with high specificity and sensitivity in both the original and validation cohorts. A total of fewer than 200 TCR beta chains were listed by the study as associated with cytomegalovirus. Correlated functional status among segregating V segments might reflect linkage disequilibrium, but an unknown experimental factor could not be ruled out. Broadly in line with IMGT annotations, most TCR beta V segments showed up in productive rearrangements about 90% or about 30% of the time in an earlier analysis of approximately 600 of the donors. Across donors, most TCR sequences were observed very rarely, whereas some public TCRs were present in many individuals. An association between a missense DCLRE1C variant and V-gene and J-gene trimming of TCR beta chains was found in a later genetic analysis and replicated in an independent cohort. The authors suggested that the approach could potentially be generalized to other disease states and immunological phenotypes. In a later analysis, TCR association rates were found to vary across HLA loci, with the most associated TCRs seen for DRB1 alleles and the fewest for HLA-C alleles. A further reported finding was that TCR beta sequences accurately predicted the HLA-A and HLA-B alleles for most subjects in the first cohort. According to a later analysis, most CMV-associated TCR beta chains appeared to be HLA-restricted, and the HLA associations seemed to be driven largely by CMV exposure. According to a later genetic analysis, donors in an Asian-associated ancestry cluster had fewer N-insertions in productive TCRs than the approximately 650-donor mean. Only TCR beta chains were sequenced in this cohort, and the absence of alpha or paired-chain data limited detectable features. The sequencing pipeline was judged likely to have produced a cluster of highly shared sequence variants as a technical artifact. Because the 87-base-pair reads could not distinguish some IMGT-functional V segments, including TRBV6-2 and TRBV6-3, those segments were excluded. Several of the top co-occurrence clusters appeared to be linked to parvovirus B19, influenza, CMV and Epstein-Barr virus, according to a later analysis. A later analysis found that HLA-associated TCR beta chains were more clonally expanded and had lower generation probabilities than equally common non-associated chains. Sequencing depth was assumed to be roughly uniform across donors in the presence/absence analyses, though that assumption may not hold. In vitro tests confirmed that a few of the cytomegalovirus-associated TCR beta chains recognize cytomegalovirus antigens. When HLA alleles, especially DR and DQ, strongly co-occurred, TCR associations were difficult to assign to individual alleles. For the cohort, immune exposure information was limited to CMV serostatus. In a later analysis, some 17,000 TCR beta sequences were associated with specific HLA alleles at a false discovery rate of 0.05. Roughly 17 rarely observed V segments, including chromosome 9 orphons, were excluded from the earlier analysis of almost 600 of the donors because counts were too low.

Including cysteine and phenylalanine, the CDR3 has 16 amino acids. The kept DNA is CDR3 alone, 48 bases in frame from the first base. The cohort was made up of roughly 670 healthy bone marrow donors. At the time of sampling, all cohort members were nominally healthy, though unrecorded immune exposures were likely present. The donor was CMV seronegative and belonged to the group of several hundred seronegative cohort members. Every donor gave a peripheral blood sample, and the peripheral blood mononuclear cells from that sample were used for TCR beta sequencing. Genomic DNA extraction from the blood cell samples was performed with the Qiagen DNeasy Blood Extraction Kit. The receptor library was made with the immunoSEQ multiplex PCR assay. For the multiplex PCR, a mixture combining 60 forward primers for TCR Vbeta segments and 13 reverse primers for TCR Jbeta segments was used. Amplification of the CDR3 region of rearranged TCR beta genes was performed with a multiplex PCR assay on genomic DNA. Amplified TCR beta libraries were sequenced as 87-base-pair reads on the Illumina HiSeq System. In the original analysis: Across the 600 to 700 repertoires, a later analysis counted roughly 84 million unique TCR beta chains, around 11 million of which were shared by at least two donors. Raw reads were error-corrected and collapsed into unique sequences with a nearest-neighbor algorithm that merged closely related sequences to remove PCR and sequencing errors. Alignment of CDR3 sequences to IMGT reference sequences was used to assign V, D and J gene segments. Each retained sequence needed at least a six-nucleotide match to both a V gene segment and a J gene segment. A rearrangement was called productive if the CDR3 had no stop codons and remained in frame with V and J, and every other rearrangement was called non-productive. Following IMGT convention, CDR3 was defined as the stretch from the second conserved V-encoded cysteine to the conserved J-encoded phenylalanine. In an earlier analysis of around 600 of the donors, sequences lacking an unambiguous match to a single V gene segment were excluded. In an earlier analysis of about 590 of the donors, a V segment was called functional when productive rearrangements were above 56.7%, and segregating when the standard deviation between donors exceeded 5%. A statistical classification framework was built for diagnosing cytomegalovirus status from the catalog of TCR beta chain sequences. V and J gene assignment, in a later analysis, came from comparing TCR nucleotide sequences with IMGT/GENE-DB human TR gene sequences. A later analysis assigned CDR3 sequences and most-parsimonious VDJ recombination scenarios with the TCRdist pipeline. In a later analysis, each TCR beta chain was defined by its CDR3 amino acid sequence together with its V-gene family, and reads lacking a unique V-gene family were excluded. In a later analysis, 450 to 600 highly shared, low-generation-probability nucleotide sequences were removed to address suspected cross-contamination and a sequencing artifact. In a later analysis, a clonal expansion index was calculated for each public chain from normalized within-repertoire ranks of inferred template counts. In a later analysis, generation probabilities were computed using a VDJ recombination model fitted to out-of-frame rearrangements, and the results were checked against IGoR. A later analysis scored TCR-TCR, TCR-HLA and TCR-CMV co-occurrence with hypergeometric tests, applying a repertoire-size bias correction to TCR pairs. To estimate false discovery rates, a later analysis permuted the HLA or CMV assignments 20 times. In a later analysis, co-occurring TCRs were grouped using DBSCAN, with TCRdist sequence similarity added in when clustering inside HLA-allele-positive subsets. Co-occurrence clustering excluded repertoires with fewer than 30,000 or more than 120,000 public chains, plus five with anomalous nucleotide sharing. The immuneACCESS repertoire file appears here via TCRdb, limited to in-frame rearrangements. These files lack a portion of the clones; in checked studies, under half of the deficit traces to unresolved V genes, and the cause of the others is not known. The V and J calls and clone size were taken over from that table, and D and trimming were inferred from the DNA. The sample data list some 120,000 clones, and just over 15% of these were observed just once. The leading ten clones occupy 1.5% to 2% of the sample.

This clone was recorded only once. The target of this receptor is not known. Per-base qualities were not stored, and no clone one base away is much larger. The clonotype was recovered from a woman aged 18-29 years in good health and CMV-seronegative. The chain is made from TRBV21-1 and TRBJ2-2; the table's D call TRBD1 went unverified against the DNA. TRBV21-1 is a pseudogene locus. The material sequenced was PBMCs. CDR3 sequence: CASSKGGHFPTGELFF. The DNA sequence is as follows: TGTGCCAGCAGCAAAGGGGGACATTTTCCCACCGGGGAGCTGTTTTTT.